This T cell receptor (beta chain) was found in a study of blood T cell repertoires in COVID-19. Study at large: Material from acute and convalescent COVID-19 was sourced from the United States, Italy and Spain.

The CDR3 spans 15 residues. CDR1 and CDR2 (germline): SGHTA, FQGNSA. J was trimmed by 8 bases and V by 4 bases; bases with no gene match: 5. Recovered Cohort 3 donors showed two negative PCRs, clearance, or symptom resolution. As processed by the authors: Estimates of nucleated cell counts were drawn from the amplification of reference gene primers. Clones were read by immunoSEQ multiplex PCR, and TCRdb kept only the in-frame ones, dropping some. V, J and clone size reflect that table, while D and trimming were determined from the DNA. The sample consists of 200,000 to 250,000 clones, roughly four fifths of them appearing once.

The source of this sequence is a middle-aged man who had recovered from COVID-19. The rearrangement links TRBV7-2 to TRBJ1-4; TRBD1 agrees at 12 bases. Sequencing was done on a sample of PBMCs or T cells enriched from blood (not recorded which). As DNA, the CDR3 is TGTGCCAGCAGCTCGGGACAGGGGGCTTGGGAAAAACTGTTTTTT. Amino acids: CASSSGQGAWEKLFF.